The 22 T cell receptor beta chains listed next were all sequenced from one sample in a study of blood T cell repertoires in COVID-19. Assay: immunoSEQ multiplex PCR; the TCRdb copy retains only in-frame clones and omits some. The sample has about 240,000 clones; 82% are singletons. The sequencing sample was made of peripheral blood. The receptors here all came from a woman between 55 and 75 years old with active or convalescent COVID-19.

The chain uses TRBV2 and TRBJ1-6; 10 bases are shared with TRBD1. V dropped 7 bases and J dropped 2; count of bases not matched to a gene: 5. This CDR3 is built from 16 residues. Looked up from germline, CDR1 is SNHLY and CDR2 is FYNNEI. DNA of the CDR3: TGTGCCAGCACGGGACAGGGGCCCGCCTATAATTCACCCCTCCACTTT. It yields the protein CASTGQGPAYNSPLHF.

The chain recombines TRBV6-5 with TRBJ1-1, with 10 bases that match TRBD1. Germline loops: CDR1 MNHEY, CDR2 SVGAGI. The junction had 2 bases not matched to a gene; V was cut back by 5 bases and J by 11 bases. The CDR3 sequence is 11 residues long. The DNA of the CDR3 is TGTGCCAGCAGTCAGGGACAGGGGGCTTTCTTT. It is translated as CASSQGQGAFF.

The CDR3 loop is CASRWDSFNYGYTF. The CDR3 DNA reads TGTGCCAGCAGATGGGACAGTTTTAACTATGGCTACACCTTC. The chain employs TRBV6-5 and TRBJ1-2, with 7 bases lining up with TRBD1. V lost 6 bases to trimming and J lost 1 base; unmatched junction nucleotides: 5. The CDR3 totals 14 residues. Germline loops: CDR1 MNHEY, CDR2 SVGAGI.

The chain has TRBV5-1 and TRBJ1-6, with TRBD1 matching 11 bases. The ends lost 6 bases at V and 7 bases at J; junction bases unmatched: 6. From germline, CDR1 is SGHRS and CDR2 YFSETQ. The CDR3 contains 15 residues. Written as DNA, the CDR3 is TGCGCCAGCACCCCTGGGACAGGGGGAAATTCACCCCTCCACTTT. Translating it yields CASTPGTGGNSPLHF.

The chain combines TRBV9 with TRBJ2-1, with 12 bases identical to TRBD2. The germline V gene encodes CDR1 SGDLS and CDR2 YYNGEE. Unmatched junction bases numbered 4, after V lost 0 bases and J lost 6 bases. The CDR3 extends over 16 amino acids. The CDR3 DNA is TGTGCCAGCAGCGTAGGACTAGCGGGGGACGGCAATGAGCAGTTCTTC. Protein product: CASSVGLAGDGNEQFF.

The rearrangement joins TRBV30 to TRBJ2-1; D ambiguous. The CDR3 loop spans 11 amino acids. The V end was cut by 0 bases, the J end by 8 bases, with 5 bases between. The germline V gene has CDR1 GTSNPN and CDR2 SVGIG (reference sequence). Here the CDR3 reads CAWSVLDEQFF. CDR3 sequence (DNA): TGTGCCTGGAGTGTACTCGATGAGCAGTTCTTC.

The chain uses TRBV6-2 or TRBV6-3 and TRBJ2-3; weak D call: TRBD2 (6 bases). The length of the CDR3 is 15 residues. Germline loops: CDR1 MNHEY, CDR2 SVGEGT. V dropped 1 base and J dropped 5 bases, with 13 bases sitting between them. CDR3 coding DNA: TGTGCCAGCAGTTACTTTGGGCGGGGAGGAGATACGCAGTATTTT. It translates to CASSYFGRGGDTQYF.

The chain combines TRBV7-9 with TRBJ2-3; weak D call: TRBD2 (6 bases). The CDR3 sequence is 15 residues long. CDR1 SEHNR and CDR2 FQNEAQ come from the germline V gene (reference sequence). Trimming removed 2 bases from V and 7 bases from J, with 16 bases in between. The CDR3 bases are TGTGCCAGCAGCTTATTCAGGGCACGGGGGAATACGCAGTATTTT. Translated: CASSLFRARGNTQYF. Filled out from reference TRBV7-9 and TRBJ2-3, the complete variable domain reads DTGVSQNPRHKITKRGQNVTFRCDPISEHNRLYWYRQTLGQGPEFLTYFQNEAQLEKSRLLSDRFSAERPKGSFSTLEIQRTEQGDSAMYLCASSLFRARGNTQYFGPGTRLTVL.

This CDR3 is CASSLGDRANTIYF. In DNA form, the CDR3 reads TGTGCCAGCAGCTTGGGGGACAGGGCGAACACCATATATTTT. The genes are TRBV7-2 and TRBJ1-3; 9 nucleotides agree with TRBD1. V dropped 3 bases and J dropped 7; count of bases not matched to a gene: 4. Germline V gene data show CDR1 as SGHTA and CDR2 as FQGNSA. The CDR3 length is 14 residues. Variable domain in full (rest from reference TRBV7-2 and TRBJ1-3): GAGVSQSPSNKVTEKGKDVELRCDPISGHTALYWYRQSLGQGLEFLIYFQGNSAPDKSGLPSDRFSAERTGGSVSTLTIQRTQQEDSAVYLCASSLGDRANTIYFGEGSWLTVV.

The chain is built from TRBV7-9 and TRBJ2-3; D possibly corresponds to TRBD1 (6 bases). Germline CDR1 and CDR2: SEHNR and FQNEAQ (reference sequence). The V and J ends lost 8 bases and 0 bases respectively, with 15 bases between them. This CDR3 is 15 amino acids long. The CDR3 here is CASHKGDGSTDTQYF. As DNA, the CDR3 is TGTGCCAGCCATAAGGGGGACGGTAGCACAGATACGCAGTATTTT.

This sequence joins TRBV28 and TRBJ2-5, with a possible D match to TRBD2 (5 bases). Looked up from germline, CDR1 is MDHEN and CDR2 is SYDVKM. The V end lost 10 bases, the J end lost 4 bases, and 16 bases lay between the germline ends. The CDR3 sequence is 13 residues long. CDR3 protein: CATLRGDGETQYF. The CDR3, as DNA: TGTGCCACGTTACGGGGTGACGGAGAGACCCAGTACTTC.

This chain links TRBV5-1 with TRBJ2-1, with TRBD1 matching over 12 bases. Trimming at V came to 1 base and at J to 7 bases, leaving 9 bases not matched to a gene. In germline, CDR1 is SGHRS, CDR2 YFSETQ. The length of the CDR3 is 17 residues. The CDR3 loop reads CASSLTPPGQGANEQFF. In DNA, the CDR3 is TGCGCCAGCAGCTTGACCCCCCCGGGACAGGGGGCGAATGAGCAGTTCTTC.

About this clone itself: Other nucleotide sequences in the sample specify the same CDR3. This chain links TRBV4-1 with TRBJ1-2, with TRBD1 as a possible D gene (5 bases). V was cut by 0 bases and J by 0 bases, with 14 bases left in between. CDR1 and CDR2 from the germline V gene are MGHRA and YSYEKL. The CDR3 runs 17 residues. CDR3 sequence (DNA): TGCGCCAGCAGCCAAGACGGTGACAGCCCAACTAACTATGGCTACACCTTC. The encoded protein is CASSQDGDSPTNYGYTF.

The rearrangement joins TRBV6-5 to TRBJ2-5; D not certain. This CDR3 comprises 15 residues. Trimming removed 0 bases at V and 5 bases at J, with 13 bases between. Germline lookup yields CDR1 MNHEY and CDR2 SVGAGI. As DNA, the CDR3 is TGTGCCAGCAGTTACTCGGCGGTAGGCCGGGAGACCCAGTACTTC. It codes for CASSYSAVGRETQYF.

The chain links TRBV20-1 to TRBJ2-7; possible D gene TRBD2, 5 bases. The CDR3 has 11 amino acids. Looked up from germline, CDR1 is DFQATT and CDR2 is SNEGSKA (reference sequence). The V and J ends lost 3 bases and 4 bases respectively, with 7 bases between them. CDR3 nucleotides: TGCAGTGCTAGTCCGGGGTACGAGCAGTACTTC. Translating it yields CSASPGYEQYF.

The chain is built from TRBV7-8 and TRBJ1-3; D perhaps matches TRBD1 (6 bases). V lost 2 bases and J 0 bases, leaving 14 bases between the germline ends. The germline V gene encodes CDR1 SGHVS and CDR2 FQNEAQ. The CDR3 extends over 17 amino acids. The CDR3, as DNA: TGTGCCAGCAGCTTACCCCTCGACAGGAACTCTGGAAACACCATATATTTT. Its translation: CASSLPLDRNSGNTIYF.

For the CDR3, the DNA is TGTGCCTGGGGGAGACCGGGGCAGGGGGCGCGAGGCAATCAGCCCCAGCATTTT. This codes for CAWGRPGQGARGNQPQHF. This chain connects TRBV30 to TRBJ1-5, with TRBD1 matching over 8 bases. From germline, CDR1 is GTSNPN and CDR2 SVGIG (reference sequence). The CDR3 sequence is 18 residues long. Trimming took 5 bases from V and 2 from J; bases not matched to a gene: 17.

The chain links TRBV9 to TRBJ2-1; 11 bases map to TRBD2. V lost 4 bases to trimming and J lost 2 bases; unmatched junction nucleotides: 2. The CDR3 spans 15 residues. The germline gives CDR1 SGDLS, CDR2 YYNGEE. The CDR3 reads CASSFSGGAYNEQFF. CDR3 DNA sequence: TGTGCCAGCAGCTTTAGCGGGGGGGCCTACAATGAGCAGTTCTTC.

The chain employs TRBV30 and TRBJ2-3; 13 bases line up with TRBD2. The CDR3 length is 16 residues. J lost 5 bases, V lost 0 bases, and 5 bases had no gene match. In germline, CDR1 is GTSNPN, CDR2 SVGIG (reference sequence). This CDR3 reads CAWSVRGLAGVDTQYF. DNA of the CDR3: TGTGCCTGGAGTGTACGTGGACTAGCGGGGGTAGATACGCAGTATTTT. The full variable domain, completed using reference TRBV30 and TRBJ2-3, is SQTIHQWPATLVQPVGSPLSLECTVEGTSNPNLYWYRQAAGRGLQLLFYSVGIGQISSEVPQNLSASRPQDRQFILSSKKLLLSDSGFYLCAWSVRGLAGVDTQYFGPGTRLTVL.

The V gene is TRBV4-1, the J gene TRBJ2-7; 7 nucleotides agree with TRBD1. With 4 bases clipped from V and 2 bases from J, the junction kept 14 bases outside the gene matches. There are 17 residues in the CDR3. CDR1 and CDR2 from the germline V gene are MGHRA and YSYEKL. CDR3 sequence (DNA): TGCGCCAGCAGCCCCTCAAGGGGTGGCAGGGGGACCTACGAGCAGTACTTC. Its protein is CASSPSRGGRGTYEQYF.

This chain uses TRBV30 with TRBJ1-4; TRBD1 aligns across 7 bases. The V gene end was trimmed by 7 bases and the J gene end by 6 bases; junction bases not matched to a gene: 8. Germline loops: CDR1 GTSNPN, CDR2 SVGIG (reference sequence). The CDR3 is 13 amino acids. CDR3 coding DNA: TGTGCCTTGAACAGGGGCGGGGATGAAAAACTGTTTTTT. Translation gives CALNRGGDEKLFF.

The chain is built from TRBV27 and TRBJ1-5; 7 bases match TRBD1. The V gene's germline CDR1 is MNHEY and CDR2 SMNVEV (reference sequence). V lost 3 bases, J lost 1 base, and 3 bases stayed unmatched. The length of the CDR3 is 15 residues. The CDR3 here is CASSLSGGSNQPQHF. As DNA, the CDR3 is TGTGCCAGCAGTTTGTCAGGGGGAAGCAATCAGCCCCAGCATTTT.